This entry concerns a single T cell receptor (beta chain). Which antigen it targets is not known. Base qualities are not provided; no much larger clone lies one nucleotide away. The CDR3 runs 14 residues from the cysteine to the phenylalanine. Only the CDR3 DNA is retained, 42 bases long and in frame from the first base. In the germline V gene (reference sequence), CDR1 corresponds to DFQATT and CDR2 to SNEGSKA. From V the trimming removes 3 bases and from J it removes 8 bases, while the gene matches leave 5 bases of the junction unaccounted for. This specimen belongs to a study of CD8 T cells in ankylosing spondylitis (dated by TCRdb to the late 2010s). Concerning the study at large: T cell receptor beta repertoires were profiled in healthy donors and ankylosing spondylitis patients so that disease-linked TCR variants could be found. The full study cohort comprised some 27 ankylosing spondylitis patients and about 110 healthy donors. Peripheral blood was sampled, and synovial fluid was additionally collected from ankylosing spondylitis patients.

The reads were generated on an Illumina HiSeq 2500. Quantitative 5'-RACE with molecular barcodes was the method used to prepare the TCR beta libraries. As for how the authors treated the data: To identify disease-linked TCR variants, a new computational method was used, one built on a probabilistic model of VDJ rearrangement. TCRdb itself trimmed the public reads at Q25 with fastp, ran MiXCR and retained productive beta chains. When rows share a CDR3 protein, they turn into one entry using the most common DNA and genes. None of the V and J calls come from the authors' own analysis; TCRdb made them. This sample holds 300,000 to 350,000 distinct CDR3 sequences; less than 25% were observed only once. 3.5% of the sample belongs to the ten largest clones. General findings and caveats noted by the study authors: In peripheral blood, the disease-linked clones were found at relatively low frequencies and had a CD8+ phenotype. According to the report, matched synovial fluid samples from ankylosing spondylitis patients were significantly enriched for the disease-linked clones. Some motif variants had previously been reported in the synovial fluid and blood of reactive arthritis patients, which suggests shared mechanisms of disease initiation. Blood from ankylosing spondylitis patients appeared to be characterized by a TCR beta motif made up of several highly homologous amino acid variants.

The sample taken for sequencing was blood, either unsorted or a sorted T cell fraction (not recorded which). The receptor chain draws on TRBV20-1 and TRBJ1-5; 12 bases in between match TRBD1. The TCR originated in a female donor with ankylosing spondylitis or in good health (not recorded which). The DNA is TGCAGTGCTAGCTGGGACAGGGGGCTTAAGCCCCAGCATTTT. This translates into CSASWDRGLKPQHF.